This TCR beta chain was found in a study of blood T cells in healthy people across ages (dated by TCRdb to between 2015 and 2017). Broadly, across the study: In model experiments, template switching captured about one uniquely barcoded TCR beta cDNA molecule for every two T cells. Using deep sequencing normalized with unique cDNA molecular identifiers, the study measured how TCR beta repertoire diversity changes with age. Donors were grouped into four age groups: young (average 16 years), middle-aged (about 40), aged (around 62) and long-lived (about 90). To avoid experimental bias, donors of different ages were spread randomly across the sequencing lanes. Using the same blood draw, the study looked at two additional independent replicas of 1 million unique cDNA reads for two donors, one aged 18 to 30 and the other aged 80 or older. General conclusions and limits of the study: Bulk unsorted PBMC profiling prevented conclusive comparison of naive and antigen-experienced compartments. As age increased, observed TCR beta diversity per million T cells dropped in a roughly linear way, and a significant reduction was already evident by age about 36. Estimates of total diversity based on one million sequenced T cells were regarded as lower bounds and as underestimates. The percentage of naive T cells measured by flow cytometry correlated strongly with observed TCR beta diversity. Compared with the aged group, the long-lived group had more naive CD4+ T cells, fewer expanded clones and increased TCR diversity, suggesting age selection. Because donor CMV infection status was unknown, age-related changes in expanded clonotypes were potentially confounded.

Looking up the germline V gene (reference sequence) yields CDR1 MNHEY and CDR2 SMNVEV. The CDR3 runs 16 residues from the cysteine to the phenylalanine. The entry retains the CDR3 DNA only, 48 bases that are in frame from base 1. V loses 4 bases of germline sequence and J loses 4 bases, and the interval between the two ends is 17 bases. Libraries were prepared through 5' RACE. The listed sequencing device is Illumina HiSeq 2500. The second PCR ran for about 6 to 12 cycles and used a J-beta primer mix along with a sample-barcoded 5' primer. A template-switch 5' adaptor carrying 12 random nucleotides introduced a unique molecular identifier onto each TCR beta cDNA molecule. Each sample yielded at least 3 million CDR3-containing paired-end reads. First-strand cDNA synthesis was performed from all RNA using the Mint cDNA synthesis kit, with priming by a TRBC-specific oligonucleotide. Following uracil-DNA glycosylase treatment, a first 18-cycle PCR with universal primers M1SS and BC2_uni_R was performed on all cDNA. On the study's bioinformatics: Normalization of each sample was performed by random selection of 1 million high-quality reads, each carrying a distinct molecular identifier. Reads with shared molecular identifiers were discarded instead of being binned into consensus sequences. CDR3 identification, clonotype clustering and error correction used MiTCR with a Q25 quality threshold and the strictest error-elimination algorithm. A nonparametric unseen species model with Euler transformation was used to estimate a lower bound on total TCR beta diversity. In TCRdb, the public reads were trimmed at Q25 with fastp and aligned with MiXCR, with productive beta chains retained. Each CDR3 protein appears once, grouped with its most common genes and DNA. The V and J calls follow TCRdb's processing rather than the paper's. In all, the sample holds about 640,000 distinct CDR3 sequences, and about 54% of those were seen once. Jointly, the top ten make up around 37% of the sample.

The roughly 39 donors, aged roughly 6 to 90 years, were systemically healthy Caucasian individuals from Russia. Around 9.9 milliliters of peripheral blood were collected from each donor into EDTA-treated Vacutainer tubes. Ficoll-Paque density-gradient centrifugation was used to isolate PBMCs, with at least 7 million per sample. Trizol reagent was used to extract total RNA from PBMCs, with at least 5 micrograms per sample. The percentages of naive CD45RAhigh/CD27high T cells were determined by flow cytometry on a PBMC aliquot from every donor. Points on this clonotype: This clone's antigen is unknown. It has no much larger one-base neighbor in the sample; base qualities were not kept.

Sequenced sample: blood. In this chain, TRBV27 is recombined with TRBJ2-4, and perhaps TRBD2 as D gene, on 7 matching bases. This TCR was recovered from a man in his sixties in good health. At the DNA level, the sequence is TGTGCCAGCAGTTCCACCGGGGAGGGGGGGAAAAACATTCAGTACTTC. It codes for CASSSTGEGGKNIQYF.